This T cell receptor beta chain was sequenced during a study of cytomegalovirus exposure and HLA in healthy donors. This clone came up once. V lost 2 bases, J lost 0 bases, and 6 bases stayed unmatched. Germline V lookup: CDR1 SGDLS, CDR2 YYNGEE. This CDR3 has 16 residues. The PCR employed 60 Vbeta primers together with 13 Jbeta primers. TCRdb's copy holds only in-frame clones and misses some; the assay was immunoSEQ multiplex PCR. The repertoire includes around 190,000 clones, 86% of them detected once, and 0.25% to 0.4% sits in the top ten. The chain combines TRBV9 with TRBJ2-5, with 8 bases matching TRBD2. The receptor was isolated from a woman younger than 45 in good health and CMV-seronegative. The sequencing input was PBMCs. CDR3 sequence: CASSVGVAGYQETQYF. The CDR3 DNA reads as TGTGCCAGCAGCGTTGGGGTAGCGGGGTACCAAGAGACCCAGTACTTC.